The 29 T cell receptor beta chains given below trace back to one sample, sequenced in a study of STAT5B mutations in CD4+ large granular lymphocyte leukemia. Generated by immunoSEQ multiplex PCR, the TCRdb table keeps only in-frame clones and is missing some. The sample comprises about 30,000 clones, roughly 84% of which are singletons, and about 6% rests with the top ten. Sequencing input: CD4+ T cells from blood buffy coats. The receptors were sampled from a human donor in good health.

This chain joins TRBV18 and TRBJ1-4, with 10 bases lining up with TRBD1. This CDR3 spans 16 amino acids. The ends lost 3 bases at V and 7 bases at J; junction bases unmatched: 8. Germline lookup yields CDR1 KGHSH and CDR2 LQKENI. CDR3 in amino acids: CASSPSTGGEFEKLFF. The CDR3 nucleotides are TGTGCCAGCTCACCCTCGACAGGGGGCGAGTTTGAAAAACTGTTTTTT.

The gene calls are TRBV19 and TRBJ2-2, with D perhaps TRBD1 or TRBD2 (6 bases each). The CDR3 totals 17 residues. V lost 6 bases to trimming and J lost 1 base, with 18 bases between them. Germline CDR1 LNHDA, CDR2 SQIVND (reference sequence). The CDR3 bases are TGTGCCAGTAGATCAAAAGGGGGGCAGGAGAACACCGGGGAGCTGTTTTTT. This translates into CASRSKGGQENTGELFF. The full variable domain, in which reference TRBV19 and TRBJ2-2 provide the parts outside the CDR3, is DGGITQSPKYLFRKEGQNVTLSCEQNLNHDAMYWYRQDPGQGLRLIYYSQIVNDFQKGDIAEGYSVSREKKESFPLTVTSAQKNPTAFYLCASRSKGGQENTGELFFGEGSRLTVL.

The chain employs TRBV19 and TRBJ1-5, with D unresolved. Looked up from germline, CDR1 is LNHDA and CDR2 is SQIVND (reference sequence). Trimming left V 7 bases short and J 3 bases short, with 13 bases between. CDR3 length equals 14 residues. The CDR3 here is CASNSGSVNQPQHF. CDR3 nucleotides: TGTGCCAGTAACAGCGGCAGCGTCAATCAGCCCCAGCATTTT.

This chain connects TRBV7-2 to TRBJ1-3; D is ambiguous. V lost 0 bases to trimming and J lost 0 bases, with 6 bases between them. CDR1 SGHTA and CDR2 FQGNSA come from the germline V gene. The CDR3 runs 15 residues. CDR3 sequence reads: CASSLASGSGNTIYF. CDR3 DNA sequence: TGTGCCAGCAGCTTAGCGTCCGGCTCTGGAAACACCATATATTTT.

As regards this clone: The sample holds other DNA sequences that translate to the same CDR3. This chain uses TRBV27 with TRBJ1-2; 7 bases are a match to TRBD1. This CDR3 contains 14 residues. Germline assignment: CDR1 MNHEY and CDR2 SMNVEV (reference sequence). After removal of 2 bases from V and 2 bases from J, the junction contained 2 bases not matched to a gene. The CDR3 coding sequence is TGTGCCAGCAGTTTAGCGACAGGGAACTATGGCTACACCTTC. Protein sequence: CASSLATGNYGYTF.

The chain links TRBV6-6 to TRBJ1-4; D might be TRBD1 (6 bases). The V gene lost 6 bases and the J gene lost 3 bases, with 14 bases spanning the gap. Germline-derived CDR1 and CDR2 are MNHNY and SVGAGI (reference sequence). This CDR3 spans 15 amino acids. DNA of the CDR3: TGTGCCAGCAGATCACAGGGACCTGCTAATGAAAAACTGTTTTTT. Its translation: CASRSQGPANEKLFF.

This chain links TRBV7-2 with TRBJ2-7; no definite D call. This CDR3 is built from 11 residues. Germline V gene lookup returns CDR1 SGHTA and CDR2 FQGNSA. Trimming removed 5 bases from V and 6 bases from J, with 8 bases in between. CDR3: CASSLSSEQYF. CDR3 nucleotides: TGTGCCAGCAGCCTTTCGAGCGAGCAGTACTTC.

This sequence joins TRBV5-5 and TRBJ2-3; TRBD1 matches 7 bases. Trimming at V came to 0 bases and at J to 0 bases, leaving 4 bases not matched to a gene. The CDR3 has 16 residues. Per germline, CDR1 SGHKS and CDR2 YYEKEE (reference sequence). CDR3 protein: CASSLGQGVSTDTQYF. The CDR3 DNA reads TGTGCCAGCAGCTTGGGACAGGGAGTCAGCACAGATACGCAGTATTTT.

The chain couples TRBV5-1 to TRBJ1-5, with D possibly matching TRBD1 (6 bases). Germline V gives CDR1 SGHRS, CDR2 YFSETQ. There are 15 residues in the CDR3. Trimming shortened V by 0 bases and J by 7 bases, and 14 bases separated the two germline ends. DNA of the CDR3: TGCGCCAGCAGCTTGGGGCTCGGGGGCGAGCAGCCCCAGCATTTT. It yields the protein CASSLGLGGEQPQHF.

V usage is TRBV19 and J usage is TRBJ2-5; 8 bases match TRBD1. V lost 4 bases to trimming and J lost 2 bases; unmatched junction nucleotides: 6. The germline V gene has CDR1 LNHDA and CDR2 SQIVND (reference sequence). The CDR3 loop spans 15 amino acids. The CDR3 protein is CASSRYQGAQETQYF. The CDR3 DNA reads as TGTGCCAGTAGTAGGTACCAGGGGGCACAAGAGACCCAGTACTTC.

This chain connects TRBV11-3 to TRBJ2-1; D is unclear. The CDR3 totals 19 residues. Germline values: CDR1 SGHNT, CDR2 YENEEA. The germline V and J ends were trimmed by 5 bases and 9 bases, with 32 bases remaining between them. This CDR3 reads CASSHTVFDYGGPSGEQFF. The DNA of the CDR3 is TGTGCCAGCAGCCATACAGTCTTCGATTATGGCGGCCCCTCGGGTGAGCAGTTCTTC.

The CDR3 is CASSFGGGGTDTQYF. As DNA, the CDR3 is TGTGCCAGCAGCTTCGGCGGGGGCGGCACAGATACGCAGTATTTT. The chain joins TRBV11-2 to TRBJ2-3, with TRBD2 as a possible D gene (7 bases). This CDR3 contains 15 residues. Germline values: CDR1 SGHAT, CDR2 FQNNGV. V was cut by 3 bases and J by 1 base, with 11 bases left in between. Looking up the rest from reference TRBV11-2 and TRBJ2-3 gives the full variable domain: EAGVAQSPRYKIIEKRQSVAFWCNPISGHATLYWYQQILGQGPKLLIQFQNNGVVDDSQLPKDRFSAERLKGVDSTLKIQPAKLEDSAVYLCASSFGGGGTDTQYFGPGTRLTVL.

This clone was counted only a few times. The chain uses TRBV19 and TRBJ1-4; the match to TRBD1 covers 7 bases. The germline CDR1 and CDR2 sequences are LNHDA and SQIVND (reference sequence). The CDR3 covers 14 residues. The V and J ends lost 5 bases and 2 bases, in that order; junction bases with no gene match: 2. CDR3 DNA sequence: TGTGCCAGTAGTTTCAGGGGGACTAATGAAAAACTGTTTTTT. Residues: CASSFRGTNEKLFF.

The chain is built from TRBV7-2 and TRBJ2-5, with D maybe TRBD2 (6 bases). The germline CDR1 and CDR2 sequences are SGHTA and FQGNSA. The CDR3 extends over 14 amino acids. Trimming removed 6 bases at V and 5 bases at J, with 16 bases between. CDR3 loop: CASSYNGGWETQYF. DNA of the CDR3: TGTGCCAGCAGTTATAACGGGGGATGGGAGACCCAGTACTTC.

The rearrangement joins TRBV6-6 to TRBJ1-5; D uncertain. The CDR3 spans 12 residues. Trimming left V 5 bases short and J 4 bases short, with 6 bases between. The germline V gene has CDR1 MNHNY and CDR2 SVGAGI (reference sequence). CDR3 sequence reads: CASSSQNQPQHF. The CDR3 bases are TGTGCCAGCAGTAGTCAGAATCAGCCCCAGCATTTT.

This clone has just a few counts. The V call is TRBV5-1, the J call TRBJ1-4; tentatively, D is TRBD1 (5 bases). The V and J ends lost 4 bases and 7 bases respectively, with 14 bases between them. This CDR3 has 14 residues. Germline CDR1 is SGHRS and CDR2 is YFSETQ. The CDR3, as DNA: TGCGCCAGCAGCCCGGGCGGGGGGAGTGAAAAACTGTTTTTT. Protein product: CASSPGGGSEKLFF.

The rearrangement joins TRBV5-1 to TRBJ2-5, with a tentative D call TRBD2 (5 bases). The CDR3 consists of 14 residues. V gave up 0 bases and J gave up 4 bases, with 10 bases separating them. CDR1 and CDR2 from the germline V gene are SGHRS and YFSETQ. As DNA, the CDR3 is TGCGCCAGCAGCTTGGGGACTCCAGGAGAGACCCAGTACTTC. Its translation: CASSLGTPGETQYF.

This sequence joins TRBV19 and TRBJ2-1; 8 bases fit TRBD2. The V gene end was trimmed by 6 bases and the J gene end by 3 bases; junction bases not matched to a gene: 10. CDR1 and CDR2 from the germline V gene are LNHDA and SQIVND (reference sequence). The CDR3 totals 16 residues. The CDR3 loop reads CASRPPSGLDYNEQFF. CDR3 nucleotide sequence: TGTGCCAGTAGACCCCCCTCGGGACTAGACTACAATGAGCAGTTCTTC.

The chain joins TRBV5-1 to TRBJ1-1; no clear D gene. Trimming removed 3 bases from V and 1 base from J, with 4 bases in between. Germline CDR1 is SGHRS and CDR2 is YFSETQ. This CDR3 contains 12 residues. The CDR3 coding sequence is TGCGCCAGCAGCTCCAGGAACACTGAAGCTTTCTTT. This sequence encodes CASSSRNTEAFF.

CDR3 sequence (DNA): TGCGCCAGCAGCCAAGTGGGGGCTAGCGGGGGACCCACAGATACGCAGTATTTT. It codes for CASSQVGASGGPTDTQYF. The rearrangement uses TRBV4-1 and TRBJ2-3; TRBD2 matches 10 bases. Trimming took 1 base from V and 2 from J; bases not matched to a gene: 9. Germline CDR1 and CDR2: MGHRA and YSYEKL. The CDR3 covers 18 residues.

The chain recombines TRBV12-5 with TRBJ1-5; D is uncertain. CDR3 length: 14 residues. In germline, CDR1 is LGHNT, CDR2 FRNRAP. Deletions cut 0 bases from V and 2 bases from J, with 5 bases between. CDR3 loop: CASGLVPGNQPQHF. CDR3 in DNA: TGTGCTAGTGGTTTGGTACCAGGCAATCAGCCCCAGCATTTT.

V usage is TRBV7-2 and J usage is TRBJ1-1; a weak D match, TRBD1 (5 bases). CDR3 size: 14 residues. Germline CDR1 is SGHTA and CDR2 is FQGNSA. Deletions cut 3 bases from V and 0 bases from J, with 8 bases between. CDR3 DNA sequence: TGTGCCAGCAGCTTGATGGACATGAACACTGAAGCTTTCTTT. It is translated as CASSLMDMNTEAFF.

V and J are TRBV4-3 and TRBJ2-1; D may correspond to TRBD1 or TRBD2 (5 bases each). This CDR3 is built from 16 residues. Germline V gene sequence: CDR1 LGHNA, CDR2 YSLEER. Trimming took off 1 base at V and 5 bases at J, with 15 bases between the two ends. The CDR3 spells CASSQVVSQGDNEQFF. CDR3 DNA sequence: TGCGCCAGCAGCCAAGTTGTTAGTCAGGGAGACAATGAGCAGTTCTTC.

The table lists this clone with a count of one. The chain has TRBV27 and TRBJ2-1; 10 bases line up with TRBD2. Trimming cost V 2 bases and J 3 bases; bases outside gene matches: 1. From germline, CDR1 is MNHEY and CDR2 SMNVEV (reference sequence). This CDR3 is built from 15 residues. CDR3 bases: TGTGCCAGCAGTTTAGGGACTAGCGTCTACAATGAGCAGTTCTTC. Translation: CASSLGTSVYNEQFF.

This clone is a singleton in its sample. The rearrangement links TRBV10-3 to TRBJ2-7; D may match TRBD1 or TRBD2 (6 bases each). The CDR3 spans 15 residues. V shed 4 bases and J shed 2 bases, with 15 bases lying between them. Germline CDR1 is ENHRY and CDR2 is SYGVKD. The CDR3: CAISAEGGVPYEQYV. The CDR3 DNA reads as TGTGCCATCAGTGCTGAGGGGGGAGTCCCCTACGAGCAGTACGTC.

The chain is built from TRBV29-1 and TRBJ2-7; 8 positions match TRBD1. The trim removed 6 bases at V and 7 bases at J, leaving 11 bases unmatched. This CDR3 region has 13 residues. Germline V gene lookup returns CDR1 SQVTM and CDR2 ANQGSEA. The CDR3 here is CSVALQGAGEQYF. CDR3 sequence (DNA): TGCAGCGTAGCCTTGCAGGGGGCAGGGGAGCAGTACTTC.

The J gene is TRBJ1-5, the V gene TRBV10-2; D gene ambiguous. CDR1 WSHSY and CDR2 SAAADI come from the germline V gene. V lost 7 bases and J lost 7, with 14 bases in between. This CDR3 has 13 residues. This chain's CDR3 is CASTPLWEQPQHF. CDR3 in DNA: TGCGCCAGCACCCCGCTGTGGGAACAGCCCCAGCATTTT.

The chain carries TRBV7-2 and TRBJ1-2; D ambiguous. Germline-derived CDR1 and CDR2 are SGHTA and FQGNSA. Trimming took 6 bases from V and 0 from J, leaving 23 bases between them. This CDR3 contains 18 residues. The CDR3 protein is CASRATFVWDGSNYGYTF. In DNA, the CDR3 is TGTGCCAGCAGGGCAACGTTCGTGTGGGATGGGTCTAACTATGGCTACACCTTC.

The gene calls are TRBV6-5 and TRBJ2-3, with D perhaps matching TRBD1 (6 bases). V was cut by 6 bases and J by 5 bases, with 12 bases left in between. Per the germline V gene, CDR1 is MNHEY and CDR2 is SVGAGI. This CDR3 region has 13 residues. CDR3 loop: CASRPDRRDTQYF. Written as DNA, the CDR3 is TGTGCCAGCAGACCCGACAGGCGAGATACGCAGTATTTT.